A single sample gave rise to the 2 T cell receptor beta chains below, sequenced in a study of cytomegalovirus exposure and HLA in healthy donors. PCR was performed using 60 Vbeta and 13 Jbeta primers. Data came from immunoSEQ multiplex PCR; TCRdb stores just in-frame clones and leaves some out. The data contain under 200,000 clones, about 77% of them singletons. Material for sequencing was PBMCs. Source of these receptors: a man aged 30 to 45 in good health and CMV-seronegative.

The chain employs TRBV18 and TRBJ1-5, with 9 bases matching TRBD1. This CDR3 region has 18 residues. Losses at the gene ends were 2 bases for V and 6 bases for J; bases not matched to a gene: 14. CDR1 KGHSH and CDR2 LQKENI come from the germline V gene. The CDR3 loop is CASSPDRSGTGSSQPQHF. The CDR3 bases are TGTGCCAGCTCACCAGATCGGTCCGGGACAGGGTCTAGTCAGCCCCAGCATTTT.

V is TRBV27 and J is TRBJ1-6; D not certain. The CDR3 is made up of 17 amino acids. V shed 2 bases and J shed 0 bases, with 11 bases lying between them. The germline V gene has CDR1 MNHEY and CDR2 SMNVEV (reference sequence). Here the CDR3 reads CASSLRLATSYNSPLHF. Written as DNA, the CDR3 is TGTGCCAGCAGTTTACGACTGGCAACCTCCTATAATTCACCCCTCCACTTT.